This T cell receptor beta chain stems from a study of T cell responses to AZD1222 COVID-19 vaccine. Study outcomes and limitations: Baseline seropositivity occurred in only 5 or 6 AZD1222 recipients.

A note on this clone: The antigen is undetermined.

Using immunoSEQ multiplex PCR, the repertoire was profiled, and TCRdb retains in-frame clones only, with some absent. In the table there are over 110,000 clones, about nine tenths of which are singletons. V shed 6 bases and J shed 0 bases, with 9 bases lying between them. The CDR3 spans 14 residues. Germline V gene sequence: CDR1 SGHAT, CDR2 FQNNGV. The sequencing used peripheral blood, collected 28 days after the second AZD1222 dose. This clonotype was obtained from an adult who received the AZD1222 COVID-19 vaccine. The rearrangement uses TRBV11-2 and TRBJ1-3, with D hard to call. The CDR3: CASSHSGSGNTIYF. CDR3 bases: TGTGCCAGCAGTCACAGCGGCTCTGGAAACACCATATATTTT.